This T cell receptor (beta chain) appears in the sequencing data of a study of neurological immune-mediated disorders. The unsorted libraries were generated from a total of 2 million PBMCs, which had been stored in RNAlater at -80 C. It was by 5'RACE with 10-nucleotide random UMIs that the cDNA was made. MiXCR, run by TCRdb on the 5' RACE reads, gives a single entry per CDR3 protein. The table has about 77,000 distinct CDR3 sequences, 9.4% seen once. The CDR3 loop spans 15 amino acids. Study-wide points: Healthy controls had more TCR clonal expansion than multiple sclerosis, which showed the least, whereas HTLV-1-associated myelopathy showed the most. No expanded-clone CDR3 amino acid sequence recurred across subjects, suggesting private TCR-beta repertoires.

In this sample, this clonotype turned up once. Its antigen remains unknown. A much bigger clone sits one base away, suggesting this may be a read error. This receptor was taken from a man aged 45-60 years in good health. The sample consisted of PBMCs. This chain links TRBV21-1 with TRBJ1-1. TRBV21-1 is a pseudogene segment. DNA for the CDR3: TGTGACAGCAAGACTAGGGCGGCAACGAACACTGAAGCTTTCTTT. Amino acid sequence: CDSKTRAATNTEAFF.